This is a list of T cell receptor beta chains from one sample in a study of T cells in Graves' hyperthyroidism and ophthalmopathy. TCRdb analysed the multiplex PCR reads with MiXCR anew, one entry per CDR3 protein. This table has fewer than 800,000 distinct CDR3 sequences, over 15% appearing once. Sequencing was done on a sample of blood. The receptor set was obtained from a man aged 18 to 30 with Graves' hyperthyroidism. Each CDR3 is given with its conserved first and last residue. Clone size appears in some rows only: once, few, many, or a class for an expanded clone.

size: many; J: TRBJ2-7; V: TRBV27; CDR3: CASSPLGQGASEQYF
size: -; J: TRBJ1-2; V: TRBV30; CDR3: CAWRRGKYYGYTF
size: many; J: TRBJ1-2; V: TRBV28; CDR3: CASSFLYGYTF
size: many; J: TRBJ2-7; V: TRBV7-9; CDR3: CASSYAGTEQYEQYF
size: many; J: TRBJ2-6; V: TRBV29-1; CDR3: CSVTDRAAGANVLTF
size: many; J: TRBJ1-4; V: TRBV28; CDR3: CASSFQGGNEKLFF
size: many; J: TRBJ2-1; V: TRBV12-3/TRBV12-4; CDR3: CASTRDRTFNEQFF
size: -; J: TRBJ2-1; V: TRBV6-5; CDR3: CASSSSSRGVSEQFF
size: many; J: TRBJ2-7; V: TRBV29-1; CDR3: CSVGDRGAYEQYF
size: few; J: TRBJ2-3; V: TRBV30; CDR3: CACSETDTQYF
size: many; J: TRBJ2-1; V: TRBV12-3/TRBV12-4; CDR3: CASSLEGSYNEQFF
size: -; J: TRBJ1-3; V: TRBV19; CDR3: CASSIWDRYGNTIYF
size: few; J: TRBJ2-7; V: TRBV20-1; CDR3: CSAPLSIYEQYF
size: many; J: TRBJ1-6; V: TRBV30; CDR3: CAWSRQRTSSYNSPLHF
size: many; J: TRBJ2-1; V: TRBV20-1; CDR3: CSGMSGRGGNEQFF
size: -; J: TRBJ1-2; V: TRBV19; CDR3: CATLDGYGYTF
size: few; J: TRBJ2-7; V: TRBV7-9; CDR3: CASSSQPGLAGSYEQYF
size: few; J: TRBJ1-5; V: TRBV19; CDR3: CASSIRTGEQPQHF
size: many; J: TRBJ2-1; V: TRBV7-3; CDR3: CASSISGSYSNEQFF
size: -; J: TRBJ2-1; V: TRBV5-1; CDR3: CATQGQDNNEQFF
size: -; J: TRBJ2-6; V: TRBV7-3; CDR3: CASSPHEQRSLVGANVLTF